These T cell receptor beta chains were read from a single sample in a study of blood T cell repertoires in COVID-19. Some clones are missing from TCRdb's copy, which holds only in-frame ones; the method was immunoSEQ multiplex PCR. The table records about 150,000 clones, approximately 85% of them present only once. Sequencing was done on a sample of peripheral blood. These receptor sequences come from an older woman with COVID-19, enrolled during active disease. The CDR3 runs from the conserved cysteine through the conserved F or W. The order of the fields is D gene, CDR3 length, clone size, V gene, J gene, CDR3 DNA, CDR3 protein. A D gene is named only where the DNA matches it firmly. Expanded clones are given a class, and other clones once, few, many or no size at all.

NA	18	NA	TRBV19	TRBJ1-2	TGTGCCAGTAGTTTCCCCCGGTGGAGTCCTCTAGCTAACTATGGCTACACCTTC	CASSFPRWSPLANYGYTF
TRBD1	14	NA	TRBV7-2	TRBJ1-2	TGTGCCAGCAGCTCCCAAACAGGGGCCTATGGCTACACCTTC	CASSSQTGAYGYTF
TRBD2	20	few	TRBV28	TRBJ2-1	TGTGCCAGCAGTCCCGTGGGACTAGCGGGAGGGGGGAGCTCCTACAATGAGCAGTTCTTC	CASSPVGLAGGGSSYNEQFF
NA	16	NA	TRBV5-1	TRBJ1-3	TGCGCCAGCAGCCTCAGGTCGCGGGAACCTGGAAACACCATATATTTT	CASSLRSREPGNTIYF
NA	14	once	TRBV30	TRBJ1-3	TGTGCCTGGAGGAACAGGGAAAATGGAAACACCATATATTTT	CAWRNRENGNTIYF
TRBD1	15	NA	TRBV7-3	TRBJ2-5	TGTGCCAGCAGTCCAAGGACAGGGGACCGGAAGACCCAGTACTTC	CASSPRTGDRKTQYF
TRBD1	14	NA	TRBV2	TRBJ1-3	TGTGCCAGCAGCCTAACAGGGGTTGGAAACACCATATATTTT	CASSLTGVGNTIYF
NA	15	NA	TRBV24-1	TRBJ1-5	TGTGCCACCAGTGATAGTACAGGCCTCAATCAGCCCCAGCATTTT	CATSDSTGLNQPQHF
TRBD1	16	NA	TRBV27	TRBJ1-5	TGTGCCAGCAGGCTGACAGGGTCGATCGGGAATCAGCCCCAGCATTTT	CASRLTGSIGNQPQHF
NA	14	NA	TRBV9	TRBJ1-3	TGTGCCAGCAGAGCGGGGGGGAGAGGAAACACCATATATTTT	CASRAGGRGNTIYF
NA	15	NA	TRBV7-2	TRBJ1-2	TGTGCCAGCAGCTTAGCGTCGACAGCCACCTATGGCTACACCTTC	CASSLASTATYGYTF